Listed here are 8 T cell receptor beta chains from one sample, sequenced in a study of blood T cells in healthy people across ages. A second roughly 6 to 11 cycle PCR used barcoded and J-beta primers. From the 5' RACE reads, TCRdb called clonotypes with MiXCR, one entry per CDR3 protein. The profile covers some 1,500,000 distinct CDR3 sequences, with approximately 42% appearing a single time and approximately 4.1% taken by the ten largest. Material for sequencing was blood. The source of these receptors is a woman aged 18-29 years in good health.

Comments on this clonotype: A read error may explain this, as a much larger clone is one base away. V usage is TRBV12-3 or TRBV12-4 and J usage is TRBJ1-5; 10 nucleotides line up with TRBD1. This CDR3 contains 17 residues. CDR3 sequence: CAGSPDRGGHSNQPQHF. CDR3 nucleotides: TGTGCCGGCAGCCCGGACAGGGGGGGACATAGCAATCAGCCCCAGCATTTT.

This clonotype has just a few counts. V usage is TRBV5-1 and J usage is TRBJ2-3; TRBD1 matches 7 bases. CDR1 SGHRS and CDR2 YFSETQ come from the germline V gene. Trimming at V came to 9 bases and at J to 2 bases, leaving 9 bases not matched to a gene. The CDR3 totals 14 residues. The CDR3 coding sequence is TGCGCCACCAGGGAACAGGGGACCACAGATACGCAGTATTTT. Its protein product is CATREQGTTDTQYF.

A few counts support this clonotype. The chain couples TRBV6-6 to TRBJ2-1; D ambiguous. Germline CDR1 and CDR2: MNHNY and SVGAGI (reference sequence). This CDR3 spans 14 amino acids. V was shortened by 2 bases and J by 4 bases, with 9 bases between the two germline ends. The chain's CDR3 is CASSYKPKYNEQFF. CDR3 DNA: TGTGCCAGCAGTTACAAGCCGAAATACAATGAGCAGTTCTTC.

The gene calls are TRBV2 and TRBJ2-1; D is possibly TRBD1 (5 bases). Trimming removed 7 bases from V and 8 bases from J, with 9 bases in between. Germline V gene lookup returns CDR1 SNHLY and CDR2 FYNNEI. The CDR3 is 11 amino acids. CDR3 nucleotide sequence: TGTGCCAGCATGACAGAGTATGAGCAGTTCTTC. It specifies CASMTEYEQFF.

The J gene is TRBJ1-3, the V gene TRBV2, with 8 bases matching TRBD1. CDR1 and CDR2 from the germline V gene are SNHLY and FYNNEI. With V trimmed by 5 bases and J by 8 bases, 5 bases remained unmatched. This CDR3 contains 13 residues. CDR3 in DNA: TGTGCCAGCAGTACACAGGGGGAGGACACCATATATTTT. Translation gives CASSTQGEDTIYF.

This clonotype was found once. The chain is built from TRBV10-3 and TRBJ2-3; D gene unclear. V lost 2 bases and J 0 bases, leaving 12 bases between the germline ends. The CDR3 has 16 amino acids. From germline, CDR1 is ENHRY and CDR2 SYGVKD. The CDR3 sequence: CAISEPLVASTDTQYF. The CDR3 nucleotides read TGTGCCATCAGTGAGCCCCTAGTCGCTAGCACAGATACGCAGTATTTT.

The chain is built from TRBV5-1 and TRBJ2-2; tentatively, D is TRBD2 (6 bases). Trimming shortened V by 1 base and J by 0 bases, and 19 bases separated the two germline ends. Germline CDR1 and CDR2: SGHRS and YFSETQ. The CDR3 length is 19 residues. The DNA of the CDR3 is TGCGCCAGCAGCTTGTGGGGGACCTGGGGGGAGACGAACACCGGGGAGCTGTTTTTT. As protein: CASSLWGTWGETNTGELFF.

V gene TRBV5-1 combines with J gene TRBJ1-1; D may be TRBD1 (6 bases). CDR3 length equals 14 residues. V was cut by 4 bases and J by 5 bases, with 15 bases left in between. The germline gives CDR1 SGHRS, CDR2 YFSETQ. CDR3 residues: CASSPQGSRTEAFF. CDR3 coding DNA: TGCGCCAGCAGCCCACAGGGAAGTAGAACTGAAGCTTTCTTT.